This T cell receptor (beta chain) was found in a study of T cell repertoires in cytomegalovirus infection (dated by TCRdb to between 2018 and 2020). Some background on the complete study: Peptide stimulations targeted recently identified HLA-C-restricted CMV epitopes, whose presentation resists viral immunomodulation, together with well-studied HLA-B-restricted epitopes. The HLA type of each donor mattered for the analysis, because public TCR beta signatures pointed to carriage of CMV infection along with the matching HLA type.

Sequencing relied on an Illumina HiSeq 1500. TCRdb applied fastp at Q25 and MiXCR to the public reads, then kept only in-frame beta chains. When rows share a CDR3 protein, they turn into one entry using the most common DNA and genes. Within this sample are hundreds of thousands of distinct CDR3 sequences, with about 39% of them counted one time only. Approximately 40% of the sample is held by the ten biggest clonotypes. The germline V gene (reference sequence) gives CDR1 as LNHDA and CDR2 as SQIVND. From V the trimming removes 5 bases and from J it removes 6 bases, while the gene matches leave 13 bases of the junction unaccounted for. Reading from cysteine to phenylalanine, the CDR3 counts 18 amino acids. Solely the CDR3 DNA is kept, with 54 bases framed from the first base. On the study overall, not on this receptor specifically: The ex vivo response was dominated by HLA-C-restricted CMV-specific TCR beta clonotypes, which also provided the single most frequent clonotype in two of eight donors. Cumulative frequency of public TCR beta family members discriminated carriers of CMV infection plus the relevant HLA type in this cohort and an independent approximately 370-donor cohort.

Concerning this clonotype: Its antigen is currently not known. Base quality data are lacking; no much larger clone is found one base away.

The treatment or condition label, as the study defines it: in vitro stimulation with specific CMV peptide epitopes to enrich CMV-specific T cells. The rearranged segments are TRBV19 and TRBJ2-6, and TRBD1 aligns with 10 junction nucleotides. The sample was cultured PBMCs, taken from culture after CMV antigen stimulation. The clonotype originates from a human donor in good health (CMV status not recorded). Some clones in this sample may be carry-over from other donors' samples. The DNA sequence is TGTGCCAGTAGTGCGGGAACGGACAGGGGGTCTCTGGCCAACGTCCTGACTTTC. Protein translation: CASSAGTDRGSLANVLTF.